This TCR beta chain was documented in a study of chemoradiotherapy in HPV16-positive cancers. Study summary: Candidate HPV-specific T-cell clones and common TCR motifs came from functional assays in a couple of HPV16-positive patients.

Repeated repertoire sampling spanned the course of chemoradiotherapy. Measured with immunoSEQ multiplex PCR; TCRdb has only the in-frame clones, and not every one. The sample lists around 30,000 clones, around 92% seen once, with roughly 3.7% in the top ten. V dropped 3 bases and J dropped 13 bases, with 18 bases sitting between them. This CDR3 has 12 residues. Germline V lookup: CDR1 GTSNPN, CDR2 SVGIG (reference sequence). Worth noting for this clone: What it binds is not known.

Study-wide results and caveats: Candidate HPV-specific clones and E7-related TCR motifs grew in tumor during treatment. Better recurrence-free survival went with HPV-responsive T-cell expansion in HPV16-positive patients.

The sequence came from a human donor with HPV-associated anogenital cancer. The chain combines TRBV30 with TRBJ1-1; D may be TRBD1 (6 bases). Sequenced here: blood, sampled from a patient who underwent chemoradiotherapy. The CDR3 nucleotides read TGTGCCTGGAGGCAGATGGGGGCCCGGGGTTTCTTT. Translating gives CAWRQMGARGFF.